This T cell receptor beta chain is drawn from a study listed by TCRdb under 2016. This clonotype came up a few times. Its antigen is currently not known. Base quality data are lacking; no much larger clone is found one base away. Library method: RT-PCR. Sequencing instrument: Illumina MiSeq. Using fastp at Q25 and MiXCR, TCRdb reprocessed the public reads and kept productive beta chains. All rows with the same CDR3 protein become a single entry with the most common DNA and genes. The sample has hundreds of thousands of distinct CDR3 sequences on record, more than 13% of them singletons. 3.6% of the sample is in the top ten clones. Input material: memory CD4+ T cells from blood. The clonotype comes from a female donor in good health, serving as a healthy control.

The CDR3: CASSPEGASTDTQYF. The nucleotide sequence is TGTGCCAGCTCACCAGAGGGGGCAAGCACAGATACGCAGTATTTT. The chain is encoded by TRBV18 joined to TRBJ2-3, with 7 middle bases fitting TRBD1. The germline V gene supplies CDR1 KGHSH and CDR2 LQKENI. The CDR3 spans 15 residues, from the cysteine through the phenylalanine. The kept DNA is CDR3 alone, 45 bases in frame from the first base. Compared with germline, V lacks 2 bases and J lacks 0 bases; bases without a gene match: 2.